This T cell receptor (beta chain) was retrieved from a study of control samples from healthy donors and cancer patients. The CDR3 has 15 amino acids. Germline V gene lookup returns CDR1 SGHVS and CDR2 FNYEAQ. Trimming shortened V by 1 base and J by 7 bases, and 13 bases separated the two germline ends. Profiling relied on immunoSEQ multiplex PCR, and the TCRdb table lists in-frame clones only, not all of them. The sample holds approximately 210,000 clones, roughly nine tenths seen once. This clone was seen a single time. The TCR was taken from a man aged 30 to 39 in good health. The chain has TRBV7-6 and TRBJ1-4; D unresolved. Specimen: blood. The CDR3 protein is CASSLGVGSAEKLFF. The CDR3 bases are TGTGCCAGCAGCTTAGGTGTCGGGTCTGCTGAAAAACTGTTTTTT. Full variable domain (missing parts from reference TRBV7-6 and TRBJ1-4): GAGVSQSPRYKVTKRGQDVALRCDPISGHVSLYWYRQALGQGPEFLTYFNYEAQQDKSGLPNDRFSAERPEGSISTLTIQRTEQRDSAMYRCASSLGVGSAEKLFFGSGTQLSVL.